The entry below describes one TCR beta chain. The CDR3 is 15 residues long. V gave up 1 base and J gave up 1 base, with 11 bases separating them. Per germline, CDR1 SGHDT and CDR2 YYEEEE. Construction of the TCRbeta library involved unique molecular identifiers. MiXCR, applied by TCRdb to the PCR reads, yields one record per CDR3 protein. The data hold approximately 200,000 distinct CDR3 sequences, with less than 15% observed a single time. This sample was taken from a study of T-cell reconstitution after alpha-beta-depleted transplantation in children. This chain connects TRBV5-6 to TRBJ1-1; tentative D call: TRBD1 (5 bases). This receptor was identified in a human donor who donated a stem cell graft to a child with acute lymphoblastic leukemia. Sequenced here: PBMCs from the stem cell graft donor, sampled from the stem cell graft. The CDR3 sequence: CASSLLGQGNTEAFF. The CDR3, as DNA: TGTGCCAGCAGCTTGCTCGGGCAGGGGAACACTGAAGCTTTCTTT.